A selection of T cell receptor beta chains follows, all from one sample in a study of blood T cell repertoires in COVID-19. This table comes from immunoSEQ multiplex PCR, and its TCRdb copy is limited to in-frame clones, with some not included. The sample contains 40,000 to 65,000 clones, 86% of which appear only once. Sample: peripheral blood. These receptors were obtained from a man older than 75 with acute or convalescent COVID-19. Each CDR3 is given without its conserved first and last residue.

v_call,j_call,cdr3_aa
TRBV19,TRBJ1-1,ASSNRGGGRTEAF
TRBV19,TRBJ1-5,AGGGQANQPQH
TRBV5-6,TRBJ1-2,ASSPLGTGAFGYT
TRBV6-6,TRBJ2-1,ASTRTSGYSEQF
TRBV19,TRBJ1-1,ASSAPLRGRGNTEAF
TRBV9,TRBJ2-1,ASSVANSGGAVEQF
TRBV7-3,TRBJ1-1,ASSQGPSNTEAF
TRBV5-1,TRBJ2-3,ASSLESIHGTDTQY
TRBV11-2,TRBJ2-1,ASSLVGQGSYNEQF
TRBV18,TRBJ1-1,ASSPLSGEAF
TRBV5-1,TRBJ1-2,ASSRGTDYGYT
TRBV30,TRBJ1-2,ACSRGGPYGYT
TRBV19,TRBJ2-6,ASTSSGANVLT
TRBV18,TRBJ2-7,ASSPPTGVRGYEQY
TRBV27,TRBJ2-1,ASRGGNEQF
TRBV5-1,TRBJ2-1,ASRLGGVNNDEQF
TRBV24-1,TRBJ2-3,ATSDSHQVSTDTQY
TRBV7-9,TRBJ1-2,ASSSTNPTVNYGYT
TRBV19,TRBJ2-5,ASRGKNHRQETQY
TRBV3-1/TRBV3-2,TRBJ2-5,ASSQGFVAGEETQY
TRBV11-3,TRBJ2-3,ASSPGLADGDTQY
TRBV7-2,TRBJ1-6,ASSESYNSPLH
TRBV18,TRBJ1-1,ASSPFGEDTEAF
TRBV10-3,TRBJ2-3,AISESGLRPSTDTQY
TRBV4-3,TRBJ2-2,ASSWRPGANTGELF
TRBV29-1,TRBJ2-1,SVGGGGPRNEQF
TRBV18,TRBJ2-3,ASSPPVRGRTDTQY
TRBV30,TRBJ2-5,AWSPAAETQY
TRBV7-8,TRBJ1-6,ASSPGQGNSPLH
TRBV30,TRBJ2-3,AGTSYGPQSTQY
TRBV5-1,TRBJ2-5,ASSIPDTGSETQY
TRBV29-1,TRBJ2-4,SVEGGTDIQY
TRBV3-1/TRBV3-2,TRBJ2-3,ASRSAGRTDTQY
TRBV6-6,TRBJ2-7,ATRRRADSYEQY
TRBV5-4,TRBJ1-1,ASRPAGMNTEAF
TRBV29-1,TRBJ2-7,SVEETRSSYEQY
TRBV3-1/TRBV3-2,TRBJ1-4,ASSPPTGANEKLF
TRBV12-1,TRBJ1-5,ASSFDGDRRDQPQH
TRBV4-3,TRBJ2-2,ASSQIGGGNTGELF
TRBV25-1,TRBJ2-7,ASSPWASEEQY
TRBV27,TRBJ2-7,ASSPQTYEQY
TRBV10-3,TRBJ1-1,AISEGPANTEAF
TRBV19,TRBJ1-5,ASSKGSINQPQH
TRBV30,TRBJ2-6,AVTGYRANVLT
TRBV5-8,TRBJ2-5,ASSLGGIQETQY
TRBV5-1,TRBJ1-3,ASTPGGNSGNTIY
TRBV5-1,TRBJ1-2,ASSSDRGDYGYT
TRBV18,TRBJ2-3,ASSPGQEHHTQY